These 21 T cell receptor beta chains came from one sample sequenced in a study of T cell clones after liver transplantation (dated by TCRdb to the late 2010s). The sample's time point label, in plain terms: pre-transplant. To prepare the library, the immunoSEQ multiplex PCR assay was applied. This is the immuneACCESS table as TCRdb keeps it, with only in-frame sequences that have V and J called. A part of the clones is gone; compared with another copy, unresolved V genes explain less than half, and the rest is unexplained. This sample lists approximately 68,000 clones; 80% were detected once. Clones ranked in the top ten supply about 0.64% of the sample. The sample in question was CD4+ T cells from blood, obtained before liver transplant. The receptors come from a human donor who received a liver transplant.

This chain connects TRBV10-3 to TRBJ2-3; TRBD2 is a possible D gene (5 bases). The CDR3 contains 14 residues. With 0 bases removed from V and 5 bases from J, the gap between germline ends came to 9 bases. Per the germline V gene, CDR1 is ENHRY and CDR2 is SYGVKD. The CDR3 loop is CAISESKRVDTQYF. As DNA, the CDR3 is TGTGCCATCAGTGAGTCTAAGAGGGTAGATACGCAGTATTTT.

This clone was seen once. This rearrangement joins TRBV5-4 to TRBJ2-5; D not resolved. This CDR3 spans 15 amino acids. V lost 5 bases and J lost 2, with 16 bases in between. From germline, CDR1 is SGHNT and CDR2 YYREEE (reference sequence). CDR3: CASRHQAYSQETQYF. The CDR3 region has the DNA TGTGCCAGCAGACATCAGGCGTACAGTCAAGAGACCCAGTACTTC.

This chain connects TRBV7-2 to TRBJ2-3; D perhaps matches TRBD2 (6 bases). Germline values: CDR1 SGHTA, CDR2 FQGNSA. This CDR3 has 15 amino acids. The germline V and J ends were trimmed by 1 base and 5 bases, with 13 bases remaining between them. This CDR3 reads CASSLGLWRGDTQYF. CDR3 in DNA: TGTGCCAGCAGCTTAGGGTTATGGCGGGGAGATACGCAGTATTTT.

This chain uses TRBV5-5 with TRBJ2-7; D may be TRBD2 (5 bases). The CDR3 has 14 amino acids. The germline V gene has CDR1 SGHKS and CDR2 YYEKEE (reference sequence). Trimming cost V 4 bases and J 3 bases, with 14 bases left between them. The CDR3, as DNA: TGTGCCAGCAGCCTACAATTCGGGGACTACGAGCAGTACTTC. Translated, it gives CASSLQFGDYEQYF.

The rearrangement links TRBV7-2 to TRBJ1-2, with D hard to call. The CDR3 totals 15 residues. The germline V gene has CDR1 SGHTA and CDR2 FQGNSA. V was shortened by 7 bases and J by 4 bases, with 19 bases between the two germline ends. CDR3 loop: CASTTQASPFYGYTF. The CDR3, as DNA: TGTGCCAGCACCACCCAAGCGTCCCCCTTCTATGGCTACACCTTC.

The V call is TRBV7-2, the J call TRBJ2-1; D ambiguous. This CDR3 spans 13 amino acids. Germline V lookup: CDR1 SGHTA, CDR2 FQGNSA. The germline V and J ends were trimmed by 2 bases and 3 bases, with 5 bases remaining between them. Here the CDR3 reads CASSLSGYNEQFF. In DNA form, the CDR3 reads TGTGCCAGCAGCTTAAGTGGCTACAATGAGCAGTTCTTC.

J is TRBJ2-1 and V is TRBV6-5; either TRBD1 or TRBD2 may fit D (5 bases each). CDR3 length: 15 residues. V lost 2 bases and J 6 bases, leaving 14 bases between the germline ends. In germline, CDR1 is MNHEY, CDR2 SVGAGI. The CDR3 protein is CASSYGAGGGNEQFF. CDR3 nucleotide sequence: TGTGCCAGCAGTTACGGTGCGGGTGGGGGCAATGAGCAGTTCTTC.

The table lists this clone with a few counts. The chain couples TRBV19 to TRBJ1-5; unclear D gene. This CDR3 has 16 amino acids. Trimming stripped 7 bases from V and 1 base from J, with 17 bases between. Germline V CDR1 and CDR2: LNHDA, SQIVND (reference sequence). CDR3 bases: TGTGCCAGTACCACACTACCTAAAGGGAGCAATCAGCCCCAGCATTTT. It encodes CASTTLPKGSNQPQHF.

Worth noting for this clone: A read error may produce the germline difference seen at one junction end. The gene calls are TRBV5-4 and TRBJ2-5; 11 bases fit TRBD2. Germline-derived CDR1 and CDR2 are SGHNT and YYREEE (reference sequence). The CDR3 has 16 amino acids. CDR3 DNA: TGTGCCAGCAGCCCCTTGCTAGCGGGAGGCCAAGAAACCCAGTACTTC. This codes for CASSPLLAGGQETQYF.

The chain has TRBV28 and TRBJ2-3; weak D call: TRBD2 (6 bases). Trimming removed 5 bases at V and 0 bases at J, with 15 bases between. The CDR3 is 16 amino acids. CDR1 and CDR2 (germline): MDHEN, SYDVKM. For the CDR3, the DNA is TGTGCCAGCAGTCTACCTCTAGCGTCTAGCACAGATACGCAGTATTTT. It yields the protein CASSLPLASSTDTQYF.

The DNA for the CDR3 is TGTGCCATAACAGGGGGCTCAACAGATACGCAGTATTTT. It codes for CAITGGSTDTQYF. The chain recombines TRBV10-3 with TRBJ2-3, with 9 bases lining up with TRBD1. V was clipped by 9 bases and J by 3 bases; unmatched bases: 4. There are 13 residues in the CDR3. Germline loops: CDR1 ENHRY, CDR2 SYGVKD.

This chain links TRBV19 with TRBJ1-5, with D unclear. The CDR3 is 16 amino acids. Germline CDR1 reads LNHDA; CDR2 reads SQIVND (reference sequence). Trimming removed 1 base from V and 7 bases from J, with 17 bases in between. Here the CDR3 DNA reads TGTGCCAGTAGTATAGGCCCCACGAATGGTGGACAGCCCCAGCATTTT. Translated, it gives CASSIGPTNGGQPQHF. The variable domain in full, completed from reference TRBV19 and TRBJ1-5, reads DGGITQSPKYLFRKEGQNVTLSCEQNLNHDAMYWYRQDPGQGLRLIYYSQIVNDFQKGDIAEGYSVSREKKESFPLTVTSAQKNPTAFYLCASSIGPTNGGQPQHFGDGTRLSIL.

The genes are TRBV7-3 and TRBJ2-2; D might be TRBD1 or TRBD2, each matching 5 bases. This CDR3 is built from 13 residues. Per the germline V gene, CDR1 is SGHTA and CDR2 is FQGTGA. V lost 5 bases to trimming and J lost 7 bases, with 11 bases between them. CDR3: CASSPRGRGELFF. The CDR3 nucleotides read TGTGCCAGCAGCCCCCGGGGACGCGGGGAGCTGTTTTTT.

The CDR3 loop reads CSVSVGKGTEAFF. In DNA, the CDR3 is TGCAGCGTTAGTGTCGGGAAAGGGACTGAAGCTTTCTTT. The gene calls are TRBV29-1 and TRBJ1-1; D is uncertain. Per germline, CDR1 SQVTM and CDR2 ANQGSEA. The V end lost 5 bases, the J end lost 5 bases, and 15 bases lay between the germline ends. The CDR3 runs 13 residues.

CDR3 loop: CASSRKTELFDRIRDTQYF. Written as DNA, the CDR3 is TGCGCCAGCAGCCGAAAAACCGAACTCTTCGACAGGATCAGGGATACGCAGTATTTT. The V call is TRBV5-1, the J call TRBJ2-3; tentative D call: TRBD1 (6 bases). Trimming took 4 bases from V and 6 from J, leaving 30 bases between them. Germline assignment: CDR1 SGHRS and CDR2 YFSETQ. The CDR3 runs 19 residues.

This rearrangement joins TRBV9 to TRBJ1-3, with a tentative D call TRBD1 (5 bases). V was trimmed by 0 bases and J by 5 bases, leaving 9 bases between them. This CDR3 contains 14 residues. CDR1 is SGDLS, CDR2 YYNGEE, per germline. The CDR3, as DNA: TGTGCCAGCAGCGTAGATCAGGGCCGAAACACCATATATTTT. Its protein product is CASSVDQGRNTIYF.

The gene calls are TRBV27 and TRBJ2-1; TRBD2 might be the D (5 bases). The CDR3 runs to 13 residues. V lost 6 bases and J 0 bases, leaving 6 bases between the germline ends. Germline V gene data show CDR1 as MNHEY and CDR2 as SMNVEV (reference sequence). CDR3 in amino acids: CASSLASYNEQFF. Here the CDR3 DNA reads TGTGCCAGCAGCCTAGCCTCCTACAATGAGCAGTTCTTC.

This rearrangement joins TRBV28 to TRBJ1-2; no firm D call. CDR1 and CDR2 (germline): MDHEN, SYDVKM. Trimming left V 4 bases short and J 6 bases short, with 9 bases between. CDR3 length: 12 amino acids. The CDR3 protein is CASSSPEDGYTF. The CDR3 DNA reads TGTGCCAGCAGTTCCCCAGAAGATGGCTACACCTTC.

This rearrangement joins TRBV7-9 to TRBJ1-4; D unresolved. Trimming removed 4 bases at V and 3 bases at J, with 21 bases between. The CDR3 loop spans 18 amino acids. The germline V gene encodes CDR1 SEHNR and CDR2 FQNEAQ (reference sequence). The CDR3 DNA reads TGTGCCAGCAGCTCCGCCTACCCCGTGGGCAGCCCTAATGAAAAACTGTTTTTT. It yields the protein CASSSAYPVGSPNEKLFF.

This chain connects TRBV6-6 to TRBJ1-3, with a weak D call TRBD1 (6 bases). CDR3 size: 14 residues. The ends were cut back, 5 bases at V and 4 bases at J, with 12 bases in the middle. The germline gives CDR1 MNHNY, CDR2 SVGAGI (reference sequence). The CDR3 reads CASSPGQSGNTIYF. In DNA, the CDR3 is TGTGCCAGCAGTCCCGGACAGTCAGGAAACACCATATATTTT.

This clone occurred a few times. The V gene is TRBV5-5, the J gene TRBJ2-7, with a possible D match to TRBD1 (6 bases). CDR3 size: 13 residues. The V end was cut by 2 bases, the J end by 3 bases, with 9 bases between. Germline V CDR1 and CDR2: SGHKS, YYEKEE (reference sequence). The CDR3 DNA follows: TGTGCCAGCAGCTTCGGACAGCGCTACGAGCAGTACTTC. This codes for CASSFGQRYEQYF.